The present TCR beta chain was sequenced within a study of tumor and adjacent non-tumor tissue in lung cancer. Whole-study context: Histology: about twelve adenocarcinoma, a couple of squamous cell carcinoma, 1 small cell lung cancer. On average, productive TCRbeta reads reached some 4.2 million per sample. Whole-study results and caveats: In normal lung, the top 100 clones were significantly more dominant than in tumor.

This sample's RNA came from whole unsorted tissue. As for this clonotype: The antigen remains unidentified. The junction and the germline gene differ at one end; a read error may be behind it.

The germline V gene has CDR1 SGHNT and CDR2 YENEEA. The CDR3 totals 13 residues. TCRbeta libraries were built with three rounds of nested PCR, modified from ARM-PCR. From the multiplex PCR reads, TCRdb called clonotypes with MiXCR, one entry per CDR3 protein. The repertoire holds roughly 70,000 distinct CDR3 sequences, around 73% seen once, with 28% in the top ten. Sequencing input: lung tumor tissue. The source of this sequence is a man aged 60 to 75 with non-small cell lung cancer. The chain links TRBV11-3 to TRBJ2-2; D possibly corresponds to TRBD2 (5 bases). The CDR3: CASSLDLNEEVFF. CDR3 DNA sequence: TGTGCCAGCAGCTTAGATTTGAACGAGGAGGTGTTTTTT.